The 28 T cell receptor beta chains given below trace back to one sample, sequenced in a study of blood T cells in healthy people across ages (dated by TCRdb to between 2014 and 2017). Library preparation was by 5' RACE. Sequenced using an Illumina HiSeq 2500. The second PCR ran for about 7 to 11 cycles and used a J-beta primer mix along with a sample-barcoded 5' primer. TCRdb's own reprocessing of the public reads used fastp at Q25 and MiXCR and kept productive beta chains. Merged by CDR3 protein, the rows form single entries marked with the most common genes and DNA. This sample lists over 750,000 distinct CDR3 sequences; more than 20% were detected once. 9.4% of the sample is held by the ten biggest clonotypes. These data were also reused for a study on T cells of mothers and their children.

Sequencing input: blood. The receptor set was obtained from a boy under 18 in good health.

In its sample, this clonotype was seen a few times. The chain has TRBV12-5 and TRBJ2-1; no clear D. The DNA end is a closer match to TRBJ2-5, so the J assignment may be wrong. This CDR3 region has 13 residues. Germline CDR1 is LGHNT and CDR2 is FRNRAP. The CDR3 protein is CASGFGRAETQYF. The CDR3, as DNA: TGTGCTAGTGGTTTTGGACGGGCTGAGACCCAGTACTTC.

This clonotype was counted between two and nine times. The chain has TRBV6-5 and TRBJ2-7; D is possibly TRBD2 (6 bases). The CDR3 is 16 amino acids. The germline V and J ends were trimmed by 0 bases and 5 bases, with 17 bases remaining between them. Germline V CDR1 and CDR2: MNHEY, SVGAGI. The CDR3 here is CASSYSPAPSGHEQYF. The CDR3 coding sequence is TGTGCCAGCAGTTACTCCCCGGCGCCGAGCGGGCACGAGCAGTACTTC.

CDR3 loop: CASSLALGVNTEAFF. CDR3 in DNA: TGTGCCAGCAGCTTAGCTTTGGGGGTGAACACTGAAGCTTTCTTT. The rearrangement joins TRBV7-2 to TRBJ1-1; D might be TRBD1 (5 bases). Per the germline V gene, CDR1 is SGHTA and CDR2 is FQGNSA. Trimming stripped 0 bases from V and 0 bases from J, with 8 bases between. This CDR3 region has 15 residues. The full variable domain, with the rest looked up from reference TRBV7-2 and TRBJ1-1, is GAGVSQSPSNKVTEKGKDVELRCDPISGHTALYWYRQSLGQGLEFLIYFQGNSAPDKSGLPSDRFSAERTGGSVSTLTIQRTQQEDSAVYLCASSLALGVNTEAFFGQGTRLTVV.

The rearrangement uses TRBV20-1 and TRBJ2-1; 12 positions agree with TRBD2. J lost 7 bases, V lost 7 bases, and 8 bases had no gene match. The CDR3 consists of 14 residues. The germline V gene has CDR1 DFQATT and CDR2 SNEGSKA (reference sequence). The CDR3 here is CSVATSGGLNEQFF. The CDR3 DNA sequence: TGCAGTGTTGCGACTAGCGGGGGACTTAATGAGCAGTTCTTC.

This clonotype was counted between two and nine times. The CDR3 DNA sequence: TGTGCCAGCAGCTTAGTCGGGGTCACCGGGAAGACCCAGTACTTC. Translation: CASSLVGVTGKTQYF. V is TRBV11-3 and J is TRBJ2-1; possible D gene TRBD2, 5 bases. The DNA end is a closer match to TRBJ2-5, so the J assignment may be wrong. In germline, CDR1 is SGHNT, CDR2 YENEEA. The CDR3 has 15 amino acids.

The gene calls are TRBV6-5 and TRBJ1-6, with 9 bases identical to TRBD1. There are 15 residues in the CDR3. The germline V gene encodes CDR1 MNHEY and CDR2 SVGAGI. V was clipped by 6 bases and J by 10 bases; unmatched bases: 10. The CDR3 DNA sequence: TGTGCCAGCAGACAACAGGGGGCTGGTGGGTCACCCCTCCACTTT. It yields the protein CASRQQGAGGSPLHF.

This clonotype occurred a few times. In nucleotides, the CDR3 is TGTGCCAGCGGTGGGCAGTTTGATTACGAGCAGTACTTC. This sequence encodes CASGGQFDYEQYF. The chain is built from TRBV11-2 and TRBJ2-7; D not resolved. The CDR3 has 13 amino acids. With 8 bases removed from V and 4 bases from J, the gap between germline ends came to 15 bases. Per the germline V gene, CDR1 is SGHAT and CDR2 is FQNNGV.

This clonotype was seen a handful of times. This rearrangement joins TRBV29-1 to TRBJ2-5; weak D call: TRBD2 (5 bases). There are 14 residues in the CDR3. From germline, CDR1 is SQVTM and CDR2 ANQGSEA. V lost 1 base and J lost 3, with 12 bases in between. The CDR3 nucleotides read TGCAGCGTTGAAGGCGGACTCCCCAAAGAGACCCAGTACTTC. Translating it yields CSVEGGLPKETQYF.

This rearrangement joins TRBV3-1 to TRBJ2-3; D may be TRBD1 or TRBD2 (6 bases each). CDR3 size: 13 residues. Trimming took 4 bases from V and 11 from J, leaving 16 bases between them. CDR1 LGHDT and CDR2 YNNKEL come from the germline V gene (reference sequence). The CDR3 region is CASSPRGGYGQYF. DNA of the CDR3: TGTGCCAGCAGCCCCCGAGGGGGGTACGGGCAGTATTTT.

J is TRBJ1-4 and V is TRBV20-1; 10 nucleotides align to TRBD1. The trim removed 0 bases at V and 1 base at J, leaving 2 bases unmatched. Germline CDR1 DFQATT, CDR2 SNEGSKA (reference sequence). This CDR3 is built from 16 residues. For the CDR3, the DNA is TGCAGTGCTAGAGATGGGGACAGGGGAACTAATGAAAAACTGTTTTTT. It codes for CSARDGDRGTNEKLFF.

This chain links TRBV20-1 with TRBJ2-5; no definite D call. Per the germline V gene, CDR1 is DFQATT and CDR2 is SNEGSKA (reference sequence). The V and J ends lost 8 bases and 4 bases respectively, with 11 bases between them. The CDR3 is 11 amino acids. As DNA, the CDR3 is TGCAGTCCATTGGAACGAGAGACCCAGTACTTC. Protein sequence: CSPLERETQYF.

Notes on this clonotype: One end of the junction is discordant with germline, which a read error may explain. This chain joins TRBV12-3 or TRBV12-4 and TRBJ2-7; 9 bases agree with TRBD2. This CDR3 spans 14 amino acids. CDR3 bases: TGTGCCAACAGTCCTAGCGGGGTGGCCTACGAGCAGTACTTC. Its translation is CANSPSGVAYEQYF.

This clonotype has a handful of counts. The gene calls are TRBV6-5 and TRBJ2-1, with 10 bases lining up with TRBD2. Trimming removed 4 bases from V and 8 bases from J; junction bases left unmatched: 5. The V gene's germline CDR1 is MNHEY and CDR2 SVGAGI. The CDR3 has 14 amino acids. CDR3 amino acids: CASSSWTSGHEQFF. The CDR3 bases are TGTGCCAGCAGTTCTTGGACTAGCGGCCATGAGCAGTTCTTC.

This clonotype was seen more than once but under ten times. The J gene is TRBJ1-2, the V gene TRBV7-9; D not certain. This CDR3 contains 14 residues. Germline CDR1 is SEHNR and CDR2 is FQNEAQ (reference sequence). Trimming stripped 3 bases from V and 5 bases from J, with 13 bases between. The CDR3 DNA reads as TGTGCCAGCAGCTTTGTTTTAGCAGGTTATGGCTACACCTTC. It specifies CASSFVLAGYGYTF.

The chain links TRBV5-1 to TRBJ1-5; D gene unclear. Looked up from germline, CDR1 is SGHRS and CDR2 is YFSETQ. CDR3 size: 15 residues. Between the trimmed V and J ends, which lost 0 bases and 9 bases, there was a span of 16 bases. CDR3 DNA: TGCGCCAGCAGCTTGGGTGTCCAGGCGGGTCGGCCCCAGCATTTT. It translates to CASSLGVQAGRPQHF.

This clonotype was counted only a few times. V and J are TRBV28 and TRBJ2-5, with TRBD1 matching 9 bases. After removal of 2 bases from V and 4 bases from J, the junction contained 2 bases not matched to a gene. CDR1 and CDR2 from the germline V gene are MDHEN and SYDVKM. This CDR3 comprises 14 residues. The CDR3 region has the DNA TGTGCCAGCAGTTTAAACAGGGGGCGAGAGACCCAGTACTTC. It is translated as CASSLNRGRETQYF.

The CDR3 bases are TGTGCCAGCAGCTTAGGCCATCTTGGGACAGGGGGCAACACCGGGGAGCTGTTTTTT. Its protein is CASSLGHLGTGGNTGELFF. The chain recombines TRBV13 with TRBJ2-2; 12 bases are a match to TRBD1. The CDR3 has 19 amino acids. Germline V gives CDR1 PRHDT, CDR2 FYEKMQ (reference sequence). The J segment lost 2 bases and the V segment lost 0 bases, leaving 7 bases of the junction unmatched.

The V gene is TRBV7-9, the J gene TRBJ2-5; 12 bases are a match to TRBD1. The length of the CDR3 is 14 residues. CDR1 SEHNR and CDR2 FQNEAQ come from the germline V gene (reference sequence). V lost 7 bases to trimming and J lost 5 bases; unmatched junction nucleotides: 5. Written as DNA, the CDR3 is TGTGCCAGCACGGGGACAGGGGGCGTGGAGACCCAGTACTTC. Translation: CASTGTGGVETQYF.

The CDR3 loop reads CASSSLGQGALYEQYF. The CDR3 DNA is TGTGCCAGCAGTTCTCTTGGGCAGGGGGCGCTTTACGAGCAGTACTTC. This sequence joins TRBV27 and TRBJ2-7; 8 positions match TRBD1. The CDR3 is 16 residues long. The ends lost 4 bases at V and 4 bases at J; junction bases unmatched: 12. Germline-derived CDR1 and CDR2 are MNHEY and SMNVEV (reference sequence).

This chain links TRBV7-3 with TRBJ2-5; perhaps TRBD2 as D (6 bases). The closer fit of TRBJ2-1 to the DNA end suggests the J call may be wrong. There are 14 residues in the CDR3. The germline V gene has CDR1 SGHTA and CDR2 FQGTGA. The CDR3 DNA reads TGTGCCAGCAGCCAACTCGGGGGAGGCAATGAGCAGTTCTTC. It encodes CASSQLGGGNEQFF.

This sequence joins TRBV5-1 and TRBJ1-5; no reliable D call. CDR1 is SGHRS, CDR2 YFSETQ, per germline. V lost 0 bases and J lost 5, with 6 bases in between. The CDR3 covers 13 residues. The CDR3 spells CASSLDAYQPQHF. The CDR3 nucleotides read TGCGCCAGCAGCTTGGATGCCTATCAGCCCCAGCATTTT.

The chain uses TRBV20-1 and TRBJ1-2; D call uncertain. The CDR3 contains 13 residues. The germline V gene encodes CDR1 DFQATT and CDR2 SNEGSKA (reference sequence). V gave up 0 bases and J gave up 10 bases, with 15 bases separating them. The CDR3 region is CSARDRPEGPYTF. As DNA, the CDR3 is TGCAGTGCTAGAGATCGGCCCGAAGGGCCCTACACCTTC.

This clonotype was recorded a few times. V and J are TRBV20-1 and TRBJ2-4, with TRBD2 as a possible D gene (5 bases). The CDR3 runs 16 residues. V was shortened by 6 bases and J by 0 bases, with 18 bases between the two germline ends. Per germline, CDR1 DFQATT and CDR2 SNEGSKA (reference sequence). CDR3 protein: CSARSNPRGAKNIQYF. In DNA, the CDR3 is TGCAGTGCCAGAAGTAACCCTCGGGGAGCCAAAAACATTCAGTACTTC.

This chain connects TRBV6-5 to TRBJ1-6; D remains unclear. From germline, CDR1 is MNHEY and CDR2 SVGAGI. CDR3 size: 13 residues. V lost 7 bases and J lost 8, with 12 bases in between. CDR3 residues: CASTPREYSPLHF. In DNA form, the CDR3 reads TGTGCCAGCACCCCGAGAGAGTATTCACCCCTCCACTTT.

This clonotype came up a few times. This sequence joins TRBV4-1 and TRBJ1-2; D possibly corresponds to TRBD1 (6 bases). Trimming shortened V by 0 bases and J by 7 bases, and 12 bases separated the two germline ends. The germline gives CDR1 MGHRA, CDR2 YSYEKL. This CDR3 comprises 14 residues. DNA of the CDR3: TGCGCCAGCAGCCAAGAACAGGGAGTTTTTGGCTACACCTTC. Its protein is CASSQEQGVFGYTF.

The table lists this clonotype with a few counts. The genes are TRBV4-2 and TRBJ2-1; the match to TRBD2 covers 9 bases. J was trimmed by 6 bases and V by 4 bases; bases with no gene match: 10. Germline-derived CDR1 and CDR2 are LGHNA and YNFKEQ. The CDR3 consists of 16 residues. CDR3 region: CASSPIAGAPSNEQFF. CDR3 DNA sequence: TGTGCCAGCAGCCCAATAGCGGGGGCCCCCTCCAATGAGCAGTTCTTC.

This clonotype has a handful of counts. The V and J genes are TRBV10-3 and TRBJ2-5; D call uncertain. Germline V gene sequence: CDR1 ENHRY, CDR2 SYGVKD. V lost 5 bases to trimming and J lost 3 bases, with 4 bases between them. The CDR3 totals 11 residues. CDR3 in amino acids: CAISSEETQYF. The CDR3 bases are TGTGCCATCAGTTCTGAAGAGACCCAGTACTTC.

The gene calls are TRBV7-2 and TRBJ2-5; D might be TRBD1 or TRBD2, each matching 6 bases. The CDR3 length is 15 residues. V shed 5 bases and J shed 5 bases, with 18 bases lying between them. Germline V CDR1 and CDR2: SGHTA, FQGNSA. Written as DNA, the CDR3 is TGTGCCAGCAGCCCCCTAATGACGGGGGCGGAGACCCAGTACTTC. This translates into CASSPLMTGAETQYF.